These 29 T cell receptor beta chains originate from one sample sequenced in a study of long-term antiretroviral therapy in people with HIV. immunoSEQ v3.0 was run at survey level. The data were produced by immunoSEQ multiplex PCR, yet TCRdb's version contains in-frame clones alone and is incomplete. Here the sample spans 15,000 to 20,000 clones, roughly 80% being singletons. The sample consisted of unsorted PBMCs, taken roughly 2.2 years before starting antiretroviral therapy. These receptors came from a man aged 25 to 45 with HIV.

This chain uses TRBV9 with TRBJ1-1; D gene ambiguous. Looked up from germline, CDR1 is SGDLS and CDR2 is YYNGEE. This CDR3 is 14 amino acids long. With 4 bases removed from V and 6 bases from J, the gap between germline ends came to 16 bases. This CDR3 reads CASSPPVGSSEAFF. CDR3 DNA: TGTGCCAGCAGCCCTCCTGTCGGGTCTTCTGAAGCTTTCTTT.

V and J are TRBV7-2 and TRBJ1-1; TRBD1 matches at 7 bases. CDR3 length equals 15 residues. Per the germline V gene, CDR1 is SGHTA and CDR2 is FQGNSA. V lost 5 bases, J lost 1 base, and 7 bases stayed unmatched. The CDR3 spells CASSADSGGNTEAFF. The CDR3 DNA sequence: TGTGCCAGCAGCGCCGATTCAGGGGGGAACACTGAAGCTTTCTTT.

The rearrangement uses TRBV30 and TRBJ2-7; possibly TRBD1 or TRBD2 for D (5 bases each). Germline CDR1 and CDR2: GTSNPN and SVGIG (reference sequence). This CDR3 has 11 amino acids. V was trimmed by 3 bases and J by 6 bases, leaving 9 bases between them. The CDR3 region has the DNA TGTGCCTGGAGCGAGGGGCTCGAGCAGTACTTC. This translates into CAWSEGLEQYF.

The chain is built from TRBV7-9 and TRBJ1-3; 9 bases are shared with TRBD1. This CDR3 region has 16 residues. Germline CDR1 and CDR2: SEHNR and FQNEAQ (reference sequence). J gave up 4 bases and V 4 bases, and 8 bases lay outside the gene matches. The CDR3 sequence: CASSSKQGAAGNTIYF. The DNA for the CDR3 is TGTGCCAGCAGCTCAAAACAGGGGGCGGCAGGAAACACCATATATTTT.

This clone was observed a single time. CDR3 sequence: CASSFGTSGTDTQYF. Here the CDR3 DNA reads TGTGCCAGCAGTTTTGGGACTAGCGGCACAGATACGCAGTATTTT. This chain links TRBV28 with TRBJ2-3; TRBD2 matches at 10 bases. V lost 3 bases and J lost 1; bases outside the gene matches: 1. CDR3 length: 15 residues. Germline lookup yields CDR1 MDHEN and CDR2 SYDVKM.

The rearrangement joins TRBV27 to TRBJ1-2; TRBD1 is a possible D gene (6 bases). This CDR3 is 14 amino acids long. Trimming cost V 8 bases and J 6 bases, with 19 bases left between them. Germline CDR1 is MNHEY and CDR2 is SMNVEV (reference sequence). This CDR3 is CASSRSAGDDGYTF. CDR3 bases: TGTGCCAGCTCCCGATCGGCAGGGGATGATGGCTACACCTTC.

The V gene is TRBV5-6, the J gene TRBJ1-5, with D unresolved. V lost 2 bases and J lost 4, with 7 bases in between. This CDR3 is built from 13 residues. Germline CDR1 is SGHDT and CDR2 is YYEEEE. The CDR3 loop is CASSFQGNQPQHF. DNA of the CDR3: TGTGCCAGCAGCTTTCAAGGAAATCAGCCCCAGCATTTT.

The chain is built from TRBV27 and TRBJ1-6; D remains ambiguous. The germline V gene encodes CDR1 MNHEY and CDR2 SMNVEV (reference sequence). The CDR3 spans 13 residues. The V and J ends lost 6 bases and 8 bases respectively, with 11 bases between them. CDR3 in DNA: TGTGCCAGCAGCCTGACGTATGATTCACCCCTCCACTTT. Translation gives CASSLTYDSPLHF.

This clone was detected a few times. This chain links TRBV27 with TRBJ1-2, with a weak D call TRBD1 (5 bases). CDR1 is MNHEY and CDR2 is SMNVEV in the germline V gene (reference sequence). The CDR3 length is 13 residues. V lost 5 bases and J 4 bases, leaving 11 bases between the germline ends. CDR3 loop: CASSPRQSYGYTF. CDR3 bases: TGTGCCAGCAGTCCCAGACAGTCCTATGGCTACACCTTC.

V gene TRBV19 combines with J gene TRBJ2-7, with 7 bases identical to TRBD1. J gave up 0 bases and V 3 bases, and 5 bases lay outside the gene matches. The CDR3 has 15 amino acids. CDR1 and CDR2 from the germline V gene are LNHDA and SQIVND (reference sequence). The CDR3 bases are TGTGCCAGTAGTATTCAGGGGGAGACCTCCTACGAGCAGTACTTC. It yields the protein CASSIQGETSYEQYF. Full variable domain (remainder filled in from reference TRBV19 and TRBJ2-7): DGGITQSPKYLFRKEGQNVTLSCEQNLNHDAMYWYRQDPGQGLRLIYYSQIVNDFQKGDIAEGYSVSREKKESFPLTVTSAQKNPTAFYLCASSIQGETSYEQYFGPGTRLTVT.

V gene TRBV28 combines with J gene TRBJ2-1; weak D call: TRBD2 (6 bases). This CDR3 has 15 residues. Germline V gene sequence: CDR1 MDHEN, CDR2 SYDVKM. The V end was cut by 4 bases, the J end by 9 bases, with 19 bases between. The CDR3 sequence is CASSSPTSLGTEQFF. The CDR3 bases are TGTGCCAGCAGTTCCCCGACTAGTTTGGGGACTGAGCAGTTCTTC.

This rearrangement joins TRBV2 to TRBJ2-7; 7 nucleotides line up with TRBD1. In germline, CDR1 is SNHLY, CDR2 FYNNEI. The CDR3 runs 13 residues. The ends lost 4 bases at V and 4 bases at J; junction bases unmatched: 4. CDR3 coding DNA: TGTGCCAGCAGTGCGGGACAGACGTACGAGCAGTACTTC. This encodes CASSAGQTYEQYF.

The rearrangement joins TRBV29-1 to TRBJ2-7; D is unclear. The germline V and J ends were trimmed by 0 bases and 0 bases, with 6 bases remaining between them. CDR3 length: 13 amino acids. CDR1 is SQVTM and CDR2 is ANQGSEA in the germline V gene. The CDR3, as DNA: TGCAGCGTTGAAGACAGACCCTCCTACGAGCAGTACTTC. Translating gives CSVEDRPSYEQYF.

This clone appeared a few times. V and J are TRBV11-2 and TRBJ2-2; D possibly corresponds to TRBD1 (6 bases). The CDR3 has 15 residues. In germline, CDR1 is SGHAT, CDR2 FQNNGV. The V gene lost 5 bases and the J gene lost 1 base, with 11 bases spanning the gap. CDR3 loop: CASSTIQGNTGELFF. As DNA, the CDR3 is TGTGCCAGCAGCACAATACAGGGGAACACCGGGGAGCTGTTTTTT.

There are a few counts of this clone. V is TRBV6-1 and J is TRBJ1-3; D remains unclear. This CDR3 has 13 amino acids. In germline, CDR1 is MNHNS, CDR2 SASEGT. Trimming took off 5 bases at V and 4 bases at J, with 9 bases between the two ends. The CDR3 here is CASSPAGGNTIYF. CDR3 nucleotide sequence: TGTGCCAGCAGTCCCGCGGGGGGAAACACCATATATTTT.

This clone is judged medium-sized (0.01 to 0.1%). The sample contains more than one DNA sequence encoding this CDR3. The chain's CDR3 is CASSLGNTGELFF. CDR3 nucleotide sequence: TGTGCCAGCAGCTTGGGCAACACCGGGGAGCTGTTTTTT. The rearrangement links TRBV5-6 to TRBJ2-2; no clear D gene. Trimming left V 0 bases short and J 2 bases short, with 2 bases between. Germline lookup yields CDR1 SGHDT and CDR2 YYEEEE. This CDR3 is built from 13 residues. Full variable domain (missing parts from reference TRBV5-6 and TRBJ2-2): DAGVTQSPTHLIKTRGQQVTLRCSPKSGHDTVSWYQQALGQGPQFIFQYYEEEERQRGNFPDRFSGHQFPNYSSELNVNALLLGDSALYLCASSLGNTGELFFGEGSRLTVL.

This sequence joins TRBV7-9 and TRBJ1-6, with D uncertain. Germline V CDR1 and CDR2: SEHNR, FQNEAQ (reference sequence). The CDR3 is 12 residues long. V lost 5 bases and J lost 5, with 4 bases in between. The CDR3 reads CASSANNSPLHF. DNA for the CDR3: TGTGCCAGCAGCGCGAATAATTCACCCCTCCACTTT.

The CDR3 bases are TGTGCCAGCAGCGTGGCAGCGGGTGGCTCAGATACGCAGTATTTT. This sequence encodes CASSVAAGGSDTQYF. The chain joins TRBV9 to TRBJ2-3, with D possibly TRBD2 on 6 matching bases. The germline CDR1 and CDR2 sequences are SGDLS and YYNGEE. The CDR3 is 15 residues long. V was clipped by 2 bases and J by 4 bases, with 14 bases between them. The full variable domain, its missing parts supplied by reference TRBV9 and TRBJ2-3, is DSGVTQTPKHLITATGQRVTLRCSPRSGDLSVYWYQQSLDQGLQFLIQYYNGEERAKGNILERFSAQQFPDLHSELNLSSLELGDSALYFCASSVAAGGSDTQYFGPGTRLTVL.

The J gene is TRBJ2-7, the V gene TRBV7-2, with D possibly TRBD2 on 5 matching bases. Trimming left V 6 bases short and J 1 base short, with 10 bases between. The CDR3 runs to 13 residues. The V gene's germline CDR1 is SGHTA and CDR2 FQGNSA. The CDR3: CASRSPGSYEQYF. The CDR3 nucleotides read TGTGCCAGCAGATCCCCGGGATCCTACGAGCAGTACTTC. Together with reference TRBV7-2 and TRBJ2-7, the CDR3 gives the full variable domain: GAGVSQSPSNKVTEKGKDVELRCDPISGHTALYWYRQSLGQGLEFLIYFQGNSAPDKSGLPSDRFSAERTGGSVSTLTIQRTQQEDSAVYLCASRSPGSYEQYFGPGTRLTVT.

About this clone itself: Compared with germline, one end of the junction differs, possibly owing to a read error. The rearrangement uses TRBV10-3 and TRBJ2-7, with D uncertain. The CDR3 length is 16 residues. Germline lookup yields CDR1 ENHRY and CDR2 SYGVKD. CDR3 sequence: CASSYSTGPQPYEQYF. For the CDR3, the DNA is TGTGCCAGCAGTTACTCGACCGGCCCGCAACCCTACGAGCAGTACTTC.

The chain couples TRBV15 to TRBJ1-2; D is unclear. Germline loops: CDR1 LNHNV, CDR2 YYDKDF (reference sequence). Trimming stripped 5 bases from V and 8 bases from J, with 27 bases between. The CDR3 covers 17 residues. The CDR3 loop reads CATSGGEVAQQLQGYTF. The CDR3 DNA follows: TGTGCCACCAGCGGAGGTGAGGTGGCCCAACAACTACAAGGCTACACCTTC.

This chain joins TRBV7-9 and TRBJ2-5; no reliable D call. Germline V gene data show CDR1 as SEHNR and CDR2 as FQNEAQ (reference sequence). The CDR3 has 13 amino acids. V was trimmed by 7 bases and J by 4 bases, leaving 13 bases between them. The CDR3 DNA is TGTGCCAGCACCCCGCCCAGGACAGAGACCCAGTACTTC. It yields the protein CASTPPRTETQYF.

The V call is TRBV15, the J call TRBJ2-1; the D is unclear. V lost 4 bases to trimming and J lost 9 bases, with 13 bases between them. Germline values: CDR1 LNHNV, CDR2 YYDKDF (reference sequence). The CDR3 is 13 amino acids. CDR3 protein: CATSIGPSGEQFF. The CDR3 DNA follows: TGTGCCACCAGCATCGGTCCTTCCGGTGAGCAGTTCTTC.

The CDR3 region is CASSPLRTSGSSHEQFF. The CDR3 nucleotides are TGTGCCAGCTCACCCCTGAGGACTAGCGGGAGTTCCCATGAGCAGTTCTTC. The chain links TRBV18 to TRBJ2-1; 13 nucleotides line up with TRBD2. Looked up from germline, CDR1 is KGHSH and CDR2 is LQKENI. The CDR3 is made up of 17 amino acids. Unmatched junction bases numbered 10, after V lost 3 bases and J lost 8 bases.

This clone was seen only a few times. This chain connects TRBV11-1 to TRBJ2-1; TRBD1 agrees at 9 bases. Trimming took 4 bases from V and 4 from J; bases not matched to a gene: 8. Germline values: CDR1 SGHAT, CDR2 FQDESV (reference sequence). This CDR3 contains 16 residues. CDR3 sequence reads: CASSSGTGIGYNEQFF. In DNA form, the CDR3 reads TGTGCCAGCAGCTCCGGGACAGGGATTGGGTACAATGAGCAGTTCTTC.

The rearrangement uses TRBV19 and TRBJ2-7, with D perhaps matching TRBD1 (5 bases). Looked up from germline, CDR1 is LNHDA and CDR2 is SQIVND (reference sequence). Trimming pared 5 bases from V and 2 bases from J, leaving 13 bases between. The CDR3 sequence is 14 residues long. The CDR3 sequence is CASSYETAAYEQYF. DNA for the CDR3: TGTGCCAGTAGTTATGAGACAGCCGCCTACGAGCAGTACTTC. Looking up the rest from reference TRBV19 and TRBJ2-7 gives the full variable domain: DGGITQSPKYLFRKEGQNVTLSCEQNLNHDAMYWYRQDPGQGLRLIYYSQIVNDFQKGDIAEGYSVSREKKESFPLTVTSAQKNPTAFYLCASSYETAAYEQYFGPGTRLTVT.

This chain joins TRBV20-1 and TRBJ2-7; D is uncertain. V lost 8 bases and J lost 0, with 8 bases in between. Germline values: CDR1 DFQATT, CDR2 SNEGSKA (reference sequence). CDR3 length: 11 residues. The DNA of the CDR3 is TGCAGTACAACTACCTCCTACGAGCAGTACTTC. Translation: CSTTTSYEQYF.

The chain joins TRBV6-5 to TRBJ1-5; a weak D match, TRBD1 (5 bases). This CDR3 has 14 residues. Looked up from germline, CDR1 is MNHEY and CDR2 is SVGAGI. Trimming cost V 10 bases and J 1 base, with 14 bases left between them. The CDR3 loop is CATSGGVSNQPQHF. The DNA for the CDR3 is TGTGCCACCTCCGGGGGGGTGAGCAATCAGCCCCAGCATTTT.

This chain uses TRBV28 with TRBJ2-3; D assignment may be TRBD1 or TRBD2 (5 bases each). V shed 8 bases and J shed 2 bases, with 23 bases lying between them. Germline V lookup: CDR1 MDHEN, CDR2 SYDVKM. This CDR3 is built from 17 residues. The CDR3 loop is CASHGTGRGVLTDTQYF. DNA for the CDR3: TGTGCCAGCCACGGGACCGGACGGGGAGTCCTCACAGATACGCAGTATTTT.